One sample yielded the 25 T cell receptor beta chains listed below, sequenced in a study of lymphopenia after photon versus proton radiotherapy (dated by TCRdb to about 2019). The library relied on the immunoSEQ multiplex PCR assay. TCRdb limited this immuneACCESS table to in-frame rearrangements with V and J called. A share of clones is missing; checked studies link under half to unresolved V genes, and the rest is unexplained. Present in this sample are approximately 16,000 clones, around 80% of which were seen just once. The leading ten clones occupy around a fifth of the sample. The material was peripheral blood, obtained from a patient treated with proton-based radiotherapy. These TCRs come from a man between 70 and 80 years old with pancreatic cancer.

This sequence joins TRBV5-1 and TRBJ1-1; D possibly corresponds to TRBD1 (6 bases). This CDR3 region has 13 residues. The V end was cut by 4 bases, the J end by 10 bases, with 17 bases between. Germline CDR1 is SGHRS and CDR2 is YFSETQ. The CDR3 protein is CASSRYREVGAFF. As DNA, the CDR3 is TGCGCCAGCAGCCGGTACAGGGAGGTTGGAGCTTTCTTT.

This clone occurred once. The chain employs TRBV27 and TRBJ1-5, with D uncertain. Germline CDR1 reads MNHEY; CDR2 reads SMNVEV (reference sequence). The CDR3 runs to 14 residues. V was trimmed by 6 bases and J by 1 base, leaving 10 bases between them. The CDR3, as DNA: TGTGCCAGCAGACAAAGACGGAGCAATCAGCCCCAGCATTTT. As protein: CASRQRRSNQPQHF.

This clone has only a few counts. The chain recombines TRBV6-6 with TRBJ2-4, with a weak D call TRBD1 (7 bases). This CDR3 spans 15 amino acids. V shed 5 bases and J shed 0 bases, with 11 bases lying between them. Germline CDR1 and CDR2: MNHNY and SVGAGI (reference sequence). CDR3 amino acids: CASSDQGGAKNIQYF. The CDR3 nucleotides read TGTGCCAGCAGTGACCAGGGGGGAGCCAAAAACATTCAGTACTTC.

The chain couples TRBV4-1 to TRBJ2-7; 8 bases agree with TRBD2. This CDR3 is built from 17 residues. Germline lookup yields CDR1 MGHRA and CDR2 YSYEKL. The V segment lost 1 base and the J segment 5 bases; nucleotides outside the gene matches: 13. CDR3 sequence (DNA): TGCGCCAGCAGCCAAGCTCTAGCGGGCAGCGGCGAAAACGAGCAGTACTTC. Residues: CASSQALAGSGENEQYF.

The chain recombines TRBV2 with TRBJ1-5, with 8 bases that match TRBD1. V trimming: 5 bases; J trimming: 7 bases; junction bases outside the gene matches: 7. CDR1 and CDR2 from the germline V gene are SNHLY and FYNNEI. The CDR3 contains 14 residues. The CDR3 region is CASSLQGVGQPQHF. In DNA form, the CDR3 reads TGTGCCAGCAGTTTACAGGGGGTAGGACAGCCCCAGCATTTT. Full variable domain (missing parts from reference TRBV2 and TRBJ1-5): EPEVTQTPSHQVTQMGQEVILRCVPISNHLYFYWYRQILGQKVEFLVSFYNNEISEKSEIFDDQFSVERPDGSNFTLKIRSTKLEDSAMYFCASSLQGVGQPQHFGDGTRLSIL.

The chain has TRBV27 and TRBJ2-7; D gene ambiguous. CDR3 length: 14 residues. V lost 10 bases and J 1 base, leaving 17 bases between the germline ends. In germline, CDR1 is MNHEY, CDR2 SMNVEV (reference sequence). CDR3 nucleotide sequence: TGTGCCATCATCCCTGGAAACAGTTCCTACGAGCAGTACTTC. Translating it yields CAIIPGNSSYEQYF.

The chain couples TRBV6-1 to TRBJ2-2, with D possibly TRBD2 on 5 matching bases. Germline-derived CDR1 and CDR2 are MNHNS and SASEGT. This CDR3 is built from 15 residues. Trimming removed 4 bases at V and 1 base at J, with 10 bases between. In DNA form, the CDR3 reads TGTGCCAGCAGTGCATCCAGCGGGAACACCGGGGAGCTGTTTTTT. Its translation is CASSASSGNTGELFF.

The chain combines TRBV5-1 with TRBJ1-1, with D maybe TRBD1 (5 bases). Germline V gene lookup returns CDR1 SGHRS and CDR2 YFSETQ. V gave up 5 bases and J gave up 4 bases, with 18 bases separating them. This CDR3 is 15 amino acids long. CDR3 loop: CASRPGAESATEAFF. The CDR3 DNA is TGCGCCAGCAGACCCGGGGCCGAGTCCGCCACTGAAGCTTTCTTT.

This chain links TRBV30 with TRBJ1-5; the match to TRBD1 covers 9 bases. CDR3 length equals 14 residues. Germline CDR1 GTSNPN, CDR2 SVGIG (reference sequence). Losses at the gene ends were 4 bases for V and 7 bases for J; bases not matched to a gene: 8. CDR3 in DNA: TGTGCCTGGACCCCGGGACAGGGAACCCAGCCCCAGCATTTT. Protein sequence: CAWTPGQGTQPQHF.

V is TRBV15 and J is TRBJ2-7, with D unclear. CDR1 is LNHNV and CDR2 is YYDKDF in the germline V gene (reference sequence). The CDR3 is 13 residues long. V was trimmed by 2 bases and J by 6 bases, leaving 11 bases between them. The CDR3 loop reads CATSRPFGSEQYF. The CDR3, as DNA: TGTGCCACCAGCAGACCCTTTGGAAGCGAGCAGTACTTC.

J is TRBJ2-7 and V is TRBV5-1, with D possibly matching TRBD1 (6 bases). Germline V gives CDR1 SGHRS, CDR2 YFSETQ. There are 14 residues in the CDR3. V shed 3 bases and J shed 0 bases, with 10 bases lying between them. Here the CDR3 DNA reads TGCGCCAGCAGCTCATCGGGACACTCCTACGAGCAGTACTTC. This encodes CASSSSGHSYEQYF.

The rearrangement links TRBV13 to TRBJ1-5; 7 bases agree with TRBD1. This CDR3 comprises 13 residues. Looked up from germline, CDR1 is PRHDT and CDR2 is FYEKMQ (reference sequence). The V and J ends lost 5 bases and 7 bases, in that order; junction bases with no gene match: 5. As DNA, the CDR3 is TGTGCCAGCAGCCGACAGGGAATGCAGCCCCAGCATTTT. As protein: CASSRQGMQPQHF.

The chain recombines TRBV9 with TRBJ2-3, with a weak D call TRBD2 (6 bases). Per germline, CDR1 SGDLS and CDR2 YYNGEE. V dropped 2 bases and J dropped 4 bases, with 17 bases sitting between them. The CDR3 is made up of 16 amino acids. CDR3 sequence: CASSVGISGAPDTQYF. Here the CDR3 DNA reads TGTGCCAGCAGCGTGGGGATTAGCGGAGCCCCAGATACGCAGTATTTT.

The V gene is TRBV6-5, the J gene TRBJ1-1; D perhaps matches TRBD1 (5 bases). CDR1 and CDR2 (germline): MNHEY, SVGAGI. With 0 bases removed from V and 3 bases from J, the gap between germline ends came to 8 bases. The CDR3 runs to 14 residues. CDR3 DNA sequence: TGTGCCAGCAGTTACTCAGGGGCGGACACTGAAGCTTTCTTT. Encoded protein: CASSYSGADTEAFF.

The chain is built from TRBV10-1 and TRBJ2-3; maybe TRBD2 (6 bases). Germline V CDR1 and CDR2: WNHNN, SYGVQD (reference sequence). The V and J ends lost 3 bases and 6 bases respectively, with 16 bases between them. The CDR3 is 15 amino acids. The CDR3 DNA follows: TGCGCCAGCAGTGAAACTTGGCGGGGTTGGGATACGCAGTATTTT. Its translation: CASSETWRGWDTQYF.

CDR3 sequence (DNA): TGTGCCAGCAGCCAGACCGGACGTTCCTACGAGCAGTACTTC. It yields the protein CASSQTGRSYEQYF. The rearrangement joins TRBV5-8 to TRBJ2-7; D is unresolved. Germline CDR1 SGHTS, CDR2 YDEGEE. This CDR3 contains 14 residues. V dropped 4 bases and J dropped 1 base, with 12 bases sitting between them.

The chain recombines TRBV30 with TRBJ2-1, with D uncertain. Germline V CDR1 and CDR2: GTSNPN, SVGIG (reference sequence). This CDR3 contains 15 residues. The germline V and J ends were trimmed by 0 bases and 0 bases, with 9 bases remaining between them. The CDR3 loop is CAWSVSGVSYNEQFF. The DNA of the CDR3 is TGTGCCTGGAGTGTAAGTGGGGTCTCCTACAATGAGCAGTTCTTC.

The chain carries TRBV5-1 and TRBJ1-6, with TRBD1 matching over 12 bases. With V trimmed by 4 bases and J by 11 bases, 4 bases remained unmatched. Germline values: CDR1 SGHRS, CDR2 YFSETQ. The CDR3 extends over 14 amino acids. CDR3 nucleotides: TGCGCCAGCAGCCCCGGGACAGGGGGCCCACCCCTCCACTTT. Translating it yields CASSPGTGGPPLHF.

This chain uses TRBV4-1 with TRBJ1-1, with 7 bases that match TRBD1. This CDR3 has 13 amino acids. V shed 2 bases, J shed 5 bases, and the junction held 2 bases outside the gene matches. CDR1 is MGHRA and CDR2 is YSYEKL in the germline V gene. Here the CDR3 reads CASSQSTGTEAFF. As DNA, the CDR3 is TGCGCCAGCAGCCAATCGACAGGGACTGAAGCTTTCTTT.

This chain links TRBV5-1 with TRBJ1-2; 9 bases map to TRBD1. The germline V gene has CDR1 SGHRS and CDR2 YFSETQ. The CDR3 sequence is 14 residues long. The V and J ends lost 4 bases and 4 bases, in that order; junction bases with no gene match: 5. As DNA, the CDR3 is TGCGCCAGCAGCGCAGGACAGGGGAGCTATGGCTACACCTTC. This sequence encodes CASSAGQGSYGYTF.

V is TRBV27 and J is TRBJ1-1, with 8 bases aligning to TRBD1. CDR3 length: 14 amino acids. V trimming: 3 bases; J trimming: 6 bases; junction bases outside the gene matches: 6. Germline V gives CDR1 MNHEY, CDR2 SMNVEV (reference sequence). The CDR3 protein is CASSLLQGDSEAFF. CDR3 nucleotides: TGTGCCAGCAGTTTGTTACAGGGGGATTCTGAAGCTTTCTTT.

The chain joins TRBV9 to TRBJ2-1, with 8 positions matching TRBD1. V was pared by 0 bases and J by 6 bases, with 8 bases of the junction left unmatched. This CDR3 spans 16 amino acids. Germline V gene data show CDR1 as SGDLS and CDR2 as YYNGEE. The CDR3: CASSVVGTGGGNEQFF. The CDR3 DNA is TGTGCCAGCAGCGTAGTCGGGACAGGAGGTGGCAATGAGCAGTTCTTC.

This chain connects TRBV29-1 to TRBJ2-1; 9 bases are a match to TRBD1. Per the germline V gene, CDR1 is SQVTM and CDR2 is ANQGSEA. The CDR3 covers 21 residues. The V and J ends lost 2 bases and 3 bases, in that order; junction bases with no gene match: 23. DNA for the CDR3: TGCAGCGTTGAACAATCTTCCCGGGACAGGGATTGGGGGTGGCACTACAATGAGCAGTTCTTC. Amino acids: CSVEQSSRDRDWGWHYNEQFF.

V and J are TRBV30 and TRBJ2-1; D is ambiguous. Trimming left V 8 bases short and J 1 base short, with 6 bases between. Germline V gene data show CDR1 as GTSNPN and CDR2 as SVGIG (reference sequence). The CDR3 sequence is 11 residues long. CDR3 DNA: TGTGCCATGGGATCCTACAATGAGCAGTTCTTC. Translating it yields CAMGSYNEQFF.

This sequence joins TRBV11-2 and TRBJ1-3; D unclear. This CDR3 spans 16 amino acids. Trimming removed 5 bases from V and 0 bases from J, with 14 bases in between. Germline V lookup: CDR1 SGHAT, CDR2 FQNNGV. CDR3 coding DNA: TGTGCCAGCAGCCCCCCGGCCGTATCCTCTGGAAACACCATATATTTT. Its protein is CASSPPAVSSGNTIYF.